Below are 8 T cell receptor beta chains sequenced from a single sample in a study of Ad26.COV2.S vaccination and SARS-CoV-2 variants. Described treatment: about 20 received Ad26.COV2.S at low or high dose, single or two shots; about 5 received placebo; per-sample allocation not given. The study sampled participants on day 63 after the first vaccine or placebo injection. TCRdb's copy holds only in-frame clones and misses some; the assay was immunoSEQ multiplex PCR. Of hundreds of thousands of clones listed, 87% are singletons. This sample comprised peripheral blood, obtained in a trial of Ad26.COV2.S vaccine versus placebo. The receptors were sampled from a person aged 18-65 years who received the Ad26.COV2.S COVID-19 vaccine or a placebo.

The V call is TRBV15, the J call TRBJ2-1; possibly TRBD1 or TRBD2 for D (6 bases each). The CDR3 consists of 15 residues. The ends were cut back, 3 bases at V and 2 bases at J, with 11 bases in the middle. Germline loops: CDR1 LNHNV, CDR2 YYDKDF (reference sequence). The CDR3 here is CATSREGQTYNEQFF. CDR3 nucleotide sequence: TGTGCCACCAGCAGGGAGGGACAAACCTACAATGAGCAGTTCTTC. Variable domain in full (rest from reference TRBV15 and TRBJ2-1): DAMVIQNPRYQVTQFGKPVTLSCSQTLNHNVMYWYQQKSSQAPKLLFHYYDKDFNNEADTPDNFQSRRPNTSFCFLDIRSPGLGDTAMYLCATSREGQTYNEQFFGPGTRLTVL.

The genes are TRBV10-3 and TRBJ2-4; D may correspond to TRBD1 or TRBD2 (6 bases each). The CDR3 has 14 amino acids. Germline V gene data show CDR1 as ENHRY and CDR2 as SYGVKD. V was clipped by 2 bases and J by 10 bases, with 15 bases between them. In nucleotides, the CDR3 is TGTGCCATCAGTGAGATCTGGGGGGCCTCTATTCAGTACTTC. Its protein product is CAISEIWGASIQYF.

The chain is built from TRBV19 and TRBJ1-2, with TRBD1 identical over 7 bases. The length of the CDR3 is 15 residues. CDR1 is LNHDA, CDR2 SQIVND, per germline (reference sequence). Trimming cost V 6 bases and J 2 bases; bases outside gene matches: 9. CDR3 sequence (DNA): TGTGCCAGTAGCTATCTCCCGGGACAGAACTATGGCTACACCTTC. As protein: CASSYLPGQNYGYTF.

The chain couples TRBV6-5 to TRBJ1-2; a possible D gene is TRBD1 (5 bases). The CDR3 spans 13 residues. With 6 bases removed from V and 2 bases from J, the gap between germline ends came to 10 bases. Germline CDR1 reads MNHEY; CDR2 reads SVGAGI. The CDR3 nucleotides read TGTGCCAGCAGAATCAGGGTCAACTATGGCTACACCTTC. It encodes CASRIRVNYGYTF.

CDR3 bases: TGTGCCATCAGTGAGTTTGGGACAGGGGAGGCTGAGCAGTTCTTC. This sequence encodes CAISEFGTGEAEQFF. This chain joins TRBV10-3 and TRBJ2-1; 10 nucleotides agree with TRBD1. CDR1 and CDR2 from the germline V gene are ENHRY and SYGVKD. This CDR3 has 15 residues. The junction had 6 bases not matched to a gene; V was cut back by 1 base and J by 9 bases.

This sequence joins TRBV5-1 and TRBJ1-2; D is unclear. The germline V gene encodes CDR1 SGHRS and CDR2 YFSETQ. Trimming removed 0 bases at V and 4 bases at J, with 4 bases between. The CDR3 extends over 12 amino acids. The chain's CDR3 is CASSLAGYGYTF. The CDR3 DNA is TGCGCCAGCAGCTTGGCCGGCTATGGCTACACCTTC. Complete variable domain (other parts from reference TRBV5-1 and TRBJ1-2): KAGVTQTPRYLIKTRGQQVTLSCSPISGHRSVSWYQQTPGQGLQFLFEYFSETQRNKGNFPGRFSGRQFSNSRSEMNVSTLELGDSALYLCASSLAGYGYTFGSGTRLTVV.

The V call is TRBV19, the J call TRBJ2-3; D ambiguous. The CDR3 contains 14 residues. V lost 3 bases and J 2 bases, leaving 9 bases between the germline ends. Per germline, CDR1 LNHDA and CDR2 SQIVND (reference sequence). The CDR3: CASSILGDTDTQYF. In DNA, the CDR3 is TGTGCCAGTAGTATCTTAGGAGACACAGATACGCAGTATTTT.

The chain joins TRBV27 to TRBJ1-1, with D possibly TRBD1 on 5 matching bases. The V end lost 6 bases, the J end lost 7 bases, and 21 bases lay between the germline ends. The CDR3 consists of 15 residues. Germline assignment: CDR1 MNHEY and CDR2 SMNVEV (reference sequence). This CDR3 is CASSYKRTQGYEAFF. DNA for the CDR3: TGTGCCAGCAGCTACAAAAGGACTCAGGGCTATGAAGCTTTCTTT.